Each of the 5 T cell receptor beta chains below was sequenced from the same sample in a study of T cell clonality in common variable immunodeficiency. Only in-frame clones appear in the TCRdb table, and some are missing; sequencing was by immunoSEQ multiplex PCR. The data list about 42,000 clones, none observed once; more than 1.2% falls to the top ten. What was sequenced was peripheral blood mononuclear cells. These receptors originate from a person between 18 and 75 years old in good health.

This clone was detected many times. CDR3 region: CASSFGLAGVNEQFF. The DNA read from the CDR3 is TGTGCCAGCAGTTTCGGACTAGCGGGAGTAAATGAG. J is TRBJ2-1 and V is TRBV12-3 or TRBV12-4, with 13 bases identical to TRBD2. Coverage ceases 3 residues before the CDR3 finishes, and the germline J gene fills in the end. J lost 7 bases, V lost 3 bases, and 3 bases had no gene match. The length of the CDR3 is 15 residues.

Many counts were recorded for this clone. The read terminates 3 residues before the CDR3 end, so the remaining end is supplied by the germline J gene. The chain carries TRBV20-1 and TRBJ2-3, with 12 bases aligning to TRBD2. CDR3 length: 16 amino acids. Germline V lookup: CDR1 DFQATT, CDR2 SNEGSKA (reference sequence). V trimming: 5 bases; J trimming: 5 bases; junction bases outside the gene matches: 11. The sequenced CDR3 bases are TGCAGTGCTGACCTTCGACTAGCGGGAGATTTAGATACG. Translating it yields CSADLRLAGDLDT. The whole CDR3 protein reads CSADLRLAGDLDTQYF.

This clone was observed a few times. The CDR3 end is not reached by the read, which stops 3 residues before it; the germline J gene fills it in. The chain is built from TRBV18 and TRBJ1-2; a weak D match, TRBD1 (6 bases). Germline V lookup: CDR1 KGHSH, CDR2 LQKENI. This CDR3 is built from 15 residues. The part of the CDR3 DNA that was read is TGTGCCAGCTCACAACAGGGAGGGGACACAGATACC. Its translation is CASSQQGGDTDT. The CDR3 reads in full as CASSQQGGDTDTYTF.

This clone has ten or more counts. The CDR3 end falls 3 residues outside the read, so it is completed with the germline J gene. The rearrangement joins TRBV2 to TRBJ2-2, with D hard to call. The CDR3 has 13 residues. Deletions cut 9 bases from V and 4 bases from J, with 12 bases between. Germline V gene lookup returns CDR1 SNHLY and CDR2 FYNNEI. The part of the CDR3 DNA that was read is TGTGCCAGTAGCCCGGGTTCCACCGGGGAG. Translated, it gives CASSPGSTGE. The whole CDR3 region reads CASSPGSTGELFF.

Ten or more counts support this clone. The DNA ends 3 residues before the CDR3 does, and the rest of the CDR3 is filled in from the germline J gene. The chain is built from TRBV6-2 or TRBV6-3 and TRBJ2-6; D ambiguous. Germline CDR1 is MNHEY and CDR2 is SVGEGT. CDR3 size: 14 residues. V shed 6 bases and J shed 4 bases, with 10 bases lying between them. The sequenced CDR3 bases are TGTGCCAGCAGACGTAGACTGGGGGCCAACGTC. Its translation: CASRRRLGANV. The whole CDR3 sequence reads CASRRRLGANVLTF.